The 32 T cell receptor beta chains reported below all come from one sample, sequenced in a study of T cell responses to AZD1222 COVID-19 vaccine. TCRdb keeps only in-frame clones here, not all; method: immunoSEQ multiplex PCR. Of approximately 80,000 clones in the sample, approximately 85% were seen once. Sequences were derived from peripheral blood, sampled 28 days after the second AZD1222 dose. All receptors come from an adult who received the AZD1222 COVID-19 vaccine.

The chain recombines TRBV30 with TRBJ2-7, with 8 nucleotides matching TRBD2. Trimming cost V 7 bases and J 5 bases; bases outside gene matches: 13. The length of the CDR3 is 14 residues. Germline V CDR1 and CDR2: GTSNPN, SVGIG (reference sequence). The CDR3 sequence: CALILLAGAHEQYF. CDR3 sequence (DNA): TGTGCCTTAATACTCCTAGCGGGTGCCCACGAGCAGTACTTC.

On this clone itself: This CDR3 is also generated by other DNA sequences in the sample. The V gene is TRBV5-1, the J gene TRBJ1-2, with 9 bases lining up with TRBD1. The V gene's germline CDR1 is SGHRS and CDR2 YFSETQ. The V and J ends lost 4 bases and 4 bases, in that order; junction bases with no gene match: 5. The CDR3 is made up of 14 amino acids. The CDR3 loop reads CASSLEGQGYGYTF. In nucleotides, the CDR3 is TGCGCCAGCAGCCTGGAGGGACAGGGCTATGGCTACACCTTC. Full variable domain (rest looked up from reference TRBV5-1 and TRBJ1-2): KAGVTQTPRYLIKTRGQQVTLSCSPISGHRSVSWYQQTPGQGLQFLFEYFSETQRNKGNFPGRFSGRQFSNSRSEMNVSTLELGDSALYLCASSLEGQGYGYTFGSGTRLTVV.

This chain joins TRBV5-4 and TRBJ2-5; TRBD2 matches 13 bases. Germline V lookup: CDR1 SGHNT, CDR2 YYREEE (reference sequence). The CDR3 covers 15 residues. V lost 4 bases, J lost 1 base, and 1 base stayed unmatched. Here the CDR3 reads CASSGLAGAQETQYF. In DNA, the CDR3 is TGTGCCAGCAGCGGACTAGCGGGGGCCCAAGAGACCCAGTACTTC.

DNA of the CDR3: TGTGCCACTTCCCGGAACGCAGAGAACACTGAAGCTTTCTTT. Its protein product is CATSRNAENTEAFF. The chain has TRBV10-3 and TRBJ1-1; the D is unclear. Looked up from germline, CDR1 is ENHRY and CDR2 is SYGVKD. This CDR3 contains 14 residues. V lost 10 bases and J lost 1, with 16 bases in between.

Here the CDR3 reads CASSLRAGANVLTF. CDR3 DNA sequence: TGCGCCAGCAGCTTGAGGGCTGGGGCCAACGTCCTGACTTTC. The chain links TRBV5-1 to TRBJ2-6; D gene unclear. The CDR3 contains 14 residues. Trimming removed 1 base at V and 2 bases at J, with 4 bases between. Germline CDR1 reads SGHRS; CDR2 reads YFSETQ.

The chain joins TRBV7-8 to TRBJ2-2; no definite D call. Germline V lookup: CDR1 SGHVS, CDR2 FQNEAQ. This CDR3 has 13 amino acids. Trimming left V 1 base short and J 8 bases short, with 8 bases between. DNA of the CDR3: TGTGCCAGCAGCTTAGTCGGTGGTGGGGAGCTGTTTTTT. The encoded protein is CASSLVGGGELFF.

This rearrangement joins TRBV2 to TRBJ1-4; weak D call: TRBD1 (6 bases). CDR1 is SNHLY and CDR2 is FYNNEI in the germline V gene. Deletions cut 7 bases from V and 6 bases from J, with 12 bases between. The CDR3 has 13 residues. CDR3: CASNYRVDEKLFF. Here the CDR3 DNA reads TGTGCCAGCAATTACAGGGTGGATGAAAAACTGTTTTTT.

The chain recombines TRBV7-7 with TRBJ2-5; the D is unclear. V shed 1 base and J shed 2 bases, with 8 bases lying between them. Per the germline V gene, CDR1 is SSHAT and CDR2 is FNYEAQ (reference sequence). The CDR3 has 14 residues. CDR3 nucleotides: TGTGCCAGCAGCTTAGAGGGCTTACAAGAGACCCAGTACTTC. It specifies CASSLEGLQETQYF. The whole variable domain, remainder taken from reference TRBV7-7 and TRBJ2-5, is GAGVSQSPRYKVTKRGQDVTLRCDPISSHATLYWYQQALGQGPEFLTYFNYEAQPDKSGLPSDRFSAERPEGSISTLTIQRTEQRDSAMYRCASSLEGLQETQYFGPGTRLLVL.

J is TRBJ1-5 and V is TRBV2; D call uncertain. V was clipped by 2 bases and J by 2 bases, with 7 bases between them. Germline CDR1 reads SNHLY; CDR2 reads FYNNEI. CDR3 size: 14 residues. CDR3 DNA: TGTGCCAGCAGTGAACTGGGTGGCAATCAGCCCCAGCATTTT. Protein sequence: CASSELGGNQPQHF.

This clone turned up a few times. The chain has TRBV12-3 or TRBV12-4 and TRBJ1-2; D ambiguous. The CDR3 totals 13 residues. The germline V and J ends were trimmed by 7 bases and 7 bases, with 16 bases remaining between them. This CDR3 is CASTPRAEGGYTF. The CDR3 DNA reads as TGTGCCAGCACCCCGAGGGCTGAAGGTGGCTACACCTTC.

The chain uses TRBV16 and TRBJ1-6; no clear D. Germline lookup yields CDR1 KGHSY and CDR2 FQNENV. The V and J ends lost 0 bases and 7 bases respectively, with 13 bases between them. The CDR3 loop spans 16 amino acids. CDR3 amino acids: CASSQSILVTNSPLHF. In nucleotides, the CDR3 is TGTGCCAGCAGCCAATCGATCTTAGTCACCAATTCACCCCTCCACTTT.

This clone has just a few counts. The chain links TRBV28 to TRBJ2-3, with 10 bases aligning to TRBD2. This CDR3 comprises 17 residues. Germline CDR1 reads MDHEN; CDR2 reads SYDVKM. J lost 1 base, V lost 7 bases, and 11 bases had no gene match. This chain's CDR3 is CASTTLAGWGGTDTQYF. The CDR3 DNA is TGTGCCAGCACTACACTAGCGGGGTGGGGTGGCACAGATACGCAGTATTTT.

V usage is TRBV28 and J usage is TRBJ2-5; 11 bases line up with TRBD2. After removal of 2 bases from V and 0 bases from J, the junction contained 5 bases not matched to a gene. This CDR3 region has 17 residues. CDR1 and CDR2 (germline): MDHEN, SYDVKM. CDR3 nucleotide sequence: TGTGCCAGCAGTTTAAGACTAGCGGGACTCCACCAAGAGACCCAGTACTTC. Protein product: CASSLRLAGLHQETQYF.

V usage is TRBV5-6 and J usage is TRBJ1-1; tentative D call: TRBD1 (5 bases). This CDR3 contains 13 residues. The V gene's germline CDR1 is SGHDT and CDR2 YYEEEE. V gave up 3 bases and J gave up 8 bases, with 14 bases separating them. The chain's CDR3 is CASSYQGGAEAFF. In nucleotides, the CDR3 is TGTGCCAGCAGCTATCAGGGCGGGGCCGAAGCTTTCTTT.

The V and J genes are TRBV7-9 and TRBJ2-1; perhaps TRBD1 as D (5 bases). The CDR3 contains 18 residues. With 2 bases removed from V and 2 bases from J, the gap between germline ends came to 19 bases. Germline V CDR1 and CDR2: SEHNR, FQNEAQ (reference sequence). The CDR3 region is CASSLTRVSPNPYNEQFF. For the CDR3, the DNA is TGTGCCAGCAGCTTAACCAGGGTTAGTCCAAATCCCTACAATGAGCAGTTCTTC.

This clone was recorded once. The CDR3 region is CAGGVRSYEQYF. The CDR3 DNA reads TGTGCCGGGGGAGTCCGCTCCTACGAGCAGTACTTC. The chain has TRBV2 and TRBJ2-7; D may correspond to TRBD1 or TRBD2 (5 bases each). The CDR3 totals 12 residues. The V end was cut by 11 bases, the J end by 0 bases, with 11 bases between. From germline, CDR1 is SNHLY and CDR2 FYNNEI.

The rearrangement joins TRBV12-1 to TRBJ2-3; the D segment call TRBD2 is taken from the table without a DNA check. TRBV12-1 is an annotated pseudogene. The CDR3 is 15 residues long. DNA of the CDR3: TGTGCCAGCATCGGATGGGGGACTAGCGGGACTACGCAGTATTTT. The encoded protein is CASIGWGTSGTTQYF.

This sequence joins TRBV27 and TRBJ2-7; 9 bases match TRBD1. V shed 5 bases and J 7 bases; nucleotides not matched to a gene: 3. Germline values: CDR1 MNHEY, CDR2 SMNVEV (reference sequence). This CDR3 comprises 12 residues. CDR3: CASSRGQGEQYF. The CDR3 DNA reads TGTGCCAGCAGTCGCGGACAGGGGGAGCAGTACTTC.

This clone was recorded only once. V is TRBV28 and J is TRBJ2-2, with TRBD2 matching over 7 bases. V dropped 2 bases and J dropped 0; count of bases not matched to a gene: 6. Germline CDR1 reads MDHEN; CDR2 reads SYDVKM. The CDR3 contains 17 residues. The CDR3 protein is CASSLSGEFANTGELFF. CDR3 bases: TGTGCCAGCAGTTTAAGCGGGGAGTTCGCGAACACCGGGGAGCTGTTTTTT.

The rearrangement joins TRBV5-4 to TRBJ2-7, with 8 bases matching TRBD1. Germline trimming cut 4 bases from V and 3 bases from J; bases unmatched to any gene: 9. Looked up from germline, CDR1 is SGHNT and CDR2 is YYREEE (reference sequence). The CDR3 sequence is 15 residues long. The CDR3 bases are TGTGCCAGCAGCCCCGGACAGGGTTCCTACTACGAGCAGTACTTC. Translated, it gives CASSPGQGSYYEQYF.

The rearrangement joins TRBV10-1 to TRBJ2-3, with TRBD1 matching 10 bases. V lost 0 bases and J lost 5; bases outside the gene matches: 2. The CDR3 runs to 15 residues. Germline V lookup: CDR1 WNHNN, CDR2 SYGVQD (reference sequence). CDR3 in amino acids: CASSESDRGRDTQYF. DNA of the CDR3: TGCGCCAGCAGTGAGTCTGACAGGGGGCGAGATACGCAGTATTTT.

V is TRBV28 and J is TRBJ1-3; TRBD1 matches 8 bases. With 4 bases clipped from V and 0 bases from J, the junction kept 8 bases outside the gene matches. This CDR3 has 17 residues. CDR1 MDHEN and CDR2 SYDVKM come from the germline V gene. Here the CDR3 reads CASSSLTGDDSGNTIYF. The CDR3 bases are TGTGCCAGCAGTTCCCTGACAGGGGATGACTCTGGAAACACCATATATTTT.

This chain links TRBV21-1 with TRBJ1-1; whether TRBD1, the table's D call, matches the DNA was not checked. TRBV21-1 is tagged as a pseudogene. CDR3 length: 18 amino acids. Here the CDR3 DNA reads TGTGCCAGCAGCAATAGGATAGTGGGCAGGGGACCTATCGCTGAAGCTTTCTTT. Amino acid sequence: CASSNRIVGRGPIAEAFF.

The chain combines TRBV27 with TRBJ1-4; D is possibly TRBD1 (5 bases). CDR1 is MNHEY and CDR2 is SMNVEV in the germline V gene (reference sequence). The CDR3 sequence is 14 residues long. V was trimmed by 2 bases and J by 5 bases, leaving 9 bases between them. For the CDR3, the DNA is TGTGCCAGCAGTTTACTCCCAGGGAATGAAAAACTGTTTTTT. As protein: CASSLLPGNEKLFF.

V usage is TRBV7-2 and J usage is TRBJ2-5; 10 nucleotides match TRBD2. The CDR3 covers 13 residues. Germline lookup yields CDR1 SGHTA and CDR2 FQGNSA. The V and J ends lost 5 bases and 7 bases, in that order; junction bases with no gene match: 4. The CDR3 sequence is CASSPQRGGTQYF. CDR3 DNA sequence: TGTGCCAGCAGCCCTCAGCGGGGGGGGACCCAGTACTTC.

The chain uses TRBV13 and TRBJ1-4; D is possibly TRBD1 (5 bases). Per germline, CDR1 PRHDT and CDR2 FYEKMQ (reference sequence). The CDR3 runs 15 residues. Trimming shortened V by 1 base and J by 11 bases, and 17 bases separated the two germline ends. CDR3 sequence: CASSLDRQGRDKLFF. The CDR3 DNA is TGTGCCAGCAGCTTAGATCGTCAGGGACGGGACAAACTGTTTTTT.

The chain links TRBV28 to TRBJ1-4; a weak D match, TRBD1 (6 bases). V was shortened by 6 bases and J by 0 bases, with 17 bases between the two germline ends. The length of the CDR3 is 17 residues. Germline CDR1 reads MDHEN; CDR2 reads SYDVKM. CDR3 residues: CASRSGGGLPTNEKLFF. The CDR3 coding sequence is TGTGCCAGCAGGTCCGGGGGGGGCTTACCAACTAATGAAAAACTGTTTTTT.

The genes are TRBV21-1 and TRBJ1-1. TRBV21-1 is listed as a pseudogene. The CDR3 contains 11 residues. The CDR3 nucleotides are TGTGCCCTCAAGGGGGGTACTGAAGCTTTCTTT. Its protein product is CALKGGTEAFF.

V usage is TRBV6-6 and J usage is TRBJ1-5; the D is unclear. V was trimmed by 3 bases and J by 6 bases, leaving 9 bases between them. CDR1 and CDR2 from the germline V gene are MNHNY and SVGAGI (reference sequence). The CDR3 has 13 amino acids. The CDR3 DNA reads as TGTGCCAGCAGTTATGGGGAATCTCAGCCCCAGCATTTT. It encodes CASSYGESQPQHF.

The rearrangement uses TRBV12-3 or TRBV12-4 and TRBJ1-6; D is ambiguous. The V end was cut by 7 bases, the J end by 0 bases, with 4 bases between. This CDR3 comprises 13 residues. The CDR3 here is CASTDSYNSPLHF. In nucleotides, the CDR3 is TGTGCCAGCACAGACTCCTATAATTCACCCCTCCACTTT.

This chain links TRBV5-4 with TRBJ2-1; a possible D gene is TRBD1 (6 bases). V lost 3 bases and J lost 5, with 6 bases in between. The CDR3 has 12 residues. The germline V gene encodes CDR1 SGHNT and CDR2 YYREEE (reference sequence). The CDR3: CASSWTDNEQFF. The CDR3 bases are TGTGCCAGCAGCTGGACAGACAATGAGCAGTTCTTC.

DNA of the CDR3: TGTGCCAGCAGTTCGGCGGGACAAGAGACCCAGTACTTC. This gives the protein CASSSAGQETQYF. The chain links TRBV25-1 to TRBJ2-5, with a weak D call TRBD2 (6 bases). The CDR3 runs 13 residues. Germline-derived CDR1 and CDR2 are MGHDK and SYGVNS. V shed 5 bases and J shed 2 bases, with 9 bases lying between them.